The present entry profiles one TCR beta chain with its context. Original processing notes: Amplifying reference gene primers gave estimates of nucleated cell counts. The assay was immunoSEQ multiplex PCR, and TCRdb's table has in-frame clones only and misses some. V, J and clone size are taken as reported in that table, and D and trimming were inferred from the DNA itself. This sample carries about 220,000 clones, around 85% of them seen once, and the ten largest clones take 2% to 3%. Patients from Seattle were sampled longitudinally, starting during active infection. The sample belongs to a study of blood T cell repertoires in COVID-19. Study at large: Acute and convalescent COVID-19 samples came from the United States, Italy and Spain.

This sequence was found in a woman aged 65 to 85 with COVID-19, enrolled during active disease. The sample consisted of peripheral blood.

As DNA, the CDR3 is TGTGCCATCAGTGAGTCGGTCATGAGCACTAGCGGGGGGGCCGAAGAGACCCAGTACTTC. Translation gives CAISESVMSTSGGAEETQYF. The chain joins TRBV10-3 to TRBJ2-5, with 13 bases matching TRBD2. In germline, CDR1 is ENHRY, CDR2 SYGVKD. CDR3 length: 20 amino acids. Trimming took 0 bases from V and 3 from J; bases not matched to a gene: 13.